What follows are 2 T cell receptor beta chains derived from one specimen sequenced in a study of response to subunit inactivated influenza vaccine. TCRdb re-called the RT-PCR reads with MiXCR, one entry per CDR3 protein. The table has 700,000 to 800,000 distinct CDR3 sequences, approximately 17% seen once. Material: PBMCs from blood, obtained about 5 days after vaccination. These receptors all stem from a middle-aged man who received an inactivated influenza vaccine.

This sequence joins TRBV7-2 and TRBJ2-1; 10 bases are a match to TRBD2. CDR1 is SGHTA and CDR2 is FQGNSA in the germline V gene. The CDR3 runs 16 residues. Here the CDR3 reads CATSRLAGEVYNEQFF. CDR3 nucleotide sequence: TGTGCGACCTCCCGGCTAGCGGGAGAGGTTTACAATGAGCAGTTCTTC.

This chain links TRBV7-9 with TRBJ1-1; D call uncertain. V lost 4 bases and J lost 8, with 11 bases in between. There are 12 residues in the CDR3. Looked up from germline, CDR1 is SEHNR and CDR2 is FQNEAQ (reference sequence). CDR3 DNA: TGTGCCAGCAGCTATGTCGCGGGGGAAGCTTTCTTT. Translated: CASSYVAGEAFF.